This T cell receptor (beta chain) was captured in a study of cytomegalovirus exposure and HLA in healthy donors. CDR1 and CDR2 (germline): MNHEY, SMNVEV (reference sequence). The CDR3 runs 15 residues. V lost 7 bases, J lost 7 bases, and 10 bases stayed unmatched. Concerning this clone itself: Antigen: not known.

The PCR made use of 60 Vbeta and 13 Jbeta primers. Study processing details: An analysis performed later counted 60 million to 90 million unique TCR beta chains (roughly 11 million of them shared). TCRdb keeps only in-frame clones here, not all; method: immunoSEQ multiplex PCR. V, J and clone size are those of that table, while D and trimming were read from the DNA. This sample has roughly 140,000 clones, with 70% to 85% found just once. Donors counted as nominally healthy when sampled, yet unrecorded immune exposures were likely. Study results and limitations: Most of the TCR beta V segments (in an earlier analysis) were productive either about 87% or about 30% of the time. Looking again later, the authors saw that most CMV-associated TCR beta chains seemed HLA-restricted.

Sequenced: PBMCs. V usage is TRBV27 and J usage is TRBJ2-2; TRBD1 matches 9 bases. The origin of this receptor is a male donor in good health and CMV-seronegative. The CDR3 DNA sequence: TGTGCCAGCACCCCGACAGGGGGGCCCTTCGGGGAGCTGTTTTTT. Its translation is CASTPTGGPFGELFF.